This T cell receptor beta chain was found in a study of blood T cell repertoires in COVID-19. Study details: PBMCs, B-cell-depleted T cells, or T cells provided the cDNA or gDNA that made up the material.

Per the original data handling: Reference gene primer amplification in the assay estimated nucleated cell counts. The protocol was immunoSEQ multiplex PCR, while the TCRdb copy is restricted to in-frame clones and leaves out a portion. V, J and clone size are those of that table, while D and trimming were read from the DNA. This sample carries about 190,000 clones, under 90% of them seen once, and the ten largest clones take approximately 6.7%. Sequencing was carried out using peripheral blood. This TCR derives from a middle-aged man with acute or convalescent COVID-19.

DNA for the CDR3: TGTGCCAGCTCACCAGTGACAGGGGGAACGAACACTGAAGCTTTCTTT. This gives the protein CASSPVTGGTNTEAFF. This chain uses TRBV18 with TRBJ1-1, with 9 bases matching TRBD1. The germline gives CDR1 KGHSH, CDR2 LQKENI. The CDR3 has 16 amino acids. The junction had 5 bases not matched to a gene; V was cut back by 2 bases and J by 1 base.